One TCR beta chain is described in this entry. Its antigen remains unknown. This entry belongs to a study of cytomegalovirus exposure and HLA in healthy donors. The PCR had 60 Vbeta and 13 Jbeta primers. The assay was immunoSEQ multiplex PCR, and TCRdb's table has in-frame clones only and misses some. Seen here are 95,000 to 150,000 clones, about three quarters observed once, and the top ten hold 2.7%. Germline V gene sequence: CDR1 SNHLY, CDR2 FYNNEI. V lost 5 bases, J lost 3 bases, and 7 bases stayed unmatched. The CDR3 is 15 residues long. Overall study results and limits: The study dropped some indistinguishable V segments, TRBV6-2 and TRBV6-3 among them. In most subjects, TCR beta sequences reportedly gave accurate predictions of HLA-A and HLA-B alleles. In vitro checks showed that a few CMV-associated chains really do target CMV antigens.

Sequenced sample: PBMCs. The receptor's source is a woman between 35 and 50 years old in good health and CMV-seropositive. This chain joins TRBV2 and TRBJ2-3; 8 positions agree with TRBD2. The CDR3 DNA is TGTGCCAGCAGTTTTAAAAGCGGGAGAACAGATACGCAGTATTTT. It translates to CASSFKSGRTDTQYF. Combining the CDR3 with reference TRBV2 and TRBJ2-3 gives the whole variable domain EPEVTQTPSHQVTQMGQEVILRCVPISNHLYFYWYRQILGQKVEFLVSFYNNEISEKSEIFDDQFSVERPDGSNFTLKIRSTKLEDSAMYFCASSFKSGRTDTQYFGPGTRLTVL.